A single sample is the source of the 11 T cell receptor beta chains below, sequenced in a study of blood T cell repertoires in COVID-19. Measured with immunoSEQ multiplex PCR; TCRdb has only the in-frame clones, and not every one. The sample has approximately 120,000 clones, about 83% seen once. Sequenced input: peripheral blood. These receptors were taken from a human donor in a cohort sampled during active COVID-19.

The chain combines TRBV3-1 (or the pseudogene TRBV3-2) with TRBJ2-1; 9 nucleotides line up with TRBD2. Unmatched junction bases numbered 9, after V lost 7 bases and J lost 5 bases. This CDR3 contains 15 residues. CDR1 and CDR2 (germline): LGHDT, YNNKEL (reference sequence). This CDR3 reads CASNHPSSGNNEQFF. The CDR3, as DNA: TGTGCCAGCAACCACCCCTCTAGCGGGAACAATGAGCAGTTCTTC.

The chain's CDR3 is CASSFLGSAYQETQYF. The CDR3 nucleotides read TGTGCCAGCAGTTTTCTCGGGAGCGCCTACCAAGAGACCCAGTACTTC. V and J are TRBV5-4 and TRBJ2-5, with a possible D match to TRBD2 (6 bases). Germline CDR1 and CDR2: SGHNT and YYREEE (reference sequence). Trimming cost V 5 bases and J 0 bases, with 17 bases left between them. The CDR3 sequence is 16 residues long.

The rearrangement uses TRBV2 and TRBJ2-2; possible D gene TRBD1, 6 bases. The V end was cut by 6 bases, the J end by 4 bases, with 15 bases between. This CDR3 spans 15 amino acids. Germline V gene sequence: CDR1 SNHLY, CDR2 FYNNEI. The CDR3 DNA reads as TGTGCCAGCAGAACCGGGACATCGGGCACCGGGGAGCTGTTTTTT. Its translation: CASRTGTSGTGELFF. Using reference TRBV2 and TRBJ2-2 for the parts outside the CDR3, the full variable domain is EPEVTQTPSHQVTQMGQEVILRCVPISNHLYFYWYRQILGQKVEFLVSFYNNEISEKSEIFDDQFSVERPDGSNFTLKIRSTKLEDSAMYFCASRTGTSGTGELFFGEGSRLTVL.

The chain joins TRBV6-5 to TRBJ1-1, with unresolved D. CDR3 length: 14 amino acids. Germline V lookup: CDR1 MNHEY, CDR2 SVGAGI. The V and J ends lost 2 bases and 5 bases respectively, with 12 bases between them. The CDR3 protein is CASSYIPAGTEAFF. The CDR3, as DNA: TGTGCCAGCAGTTACATCCCTGCGGGGACTGAAGCTTTCTTT.

This chain connects TRBV7-2 to TRBJ2-7; TRBD2 matches 11 bases. The CDR3 is 16 residues long. V was clipped by 2 bases and J by 4 bases; unmatched bases: 7. Looked up from germline, CDR1 is SGHTA and CDR2 is FQGNSA. CDR3 sequence reads: CASSLMVGTSGYEQYF. In DNA, the CDR3 is TGTGCCAGCAGCTTAATGGTCGGGACTAGCGGATACGAGCAGTACTTC. Based on the CDR3 plus reference TRBV7-2 and TRBJ2-7, the full variable domain is GAGVSQSPSNKVTEKGKDVELRCDPISGHTALYWYRQSLGQGLEFLIYFQGNSAPDKSGLPSDRFSAERTGGSVSTLTIQRTQQEDSAVYLCASSLMVGTSGYEQYFGPGTRLTVT.

This clone has only one observation. The same CDR3 can be traced to other DNA sequences in this sample. CDR3 coding DNA: TGTGCCAGCACCACATCGGACAGGGGAATTCTAGGTTACACCTTC. Its protein is CASTTSDRGILGYTF. The chain couples TRBV6-5 to TRBJ1-2, with 9 bases matching TRBD1. This CDR3 comprises 15 residues. V gave up 7 bases and J gave up 11 bases; unmatched junction bases: 17. In germline, CDR1 is MNHEY, CDR2 SVGAGI.

CDR3 nucleotide sequence: TGTGCCAGCAAGAGCCAAGCGGGAGCAGATACGCAGTATTTT. Amino acids: CASKSQAGADTQYF. V is TRBV6-5 and J is TRBJ2-3; 8 positions agree with TRBD2. The V segment lost 7 bases and the J segment 4 bases; nucleotides outside the gene matches: 7. This CDR3 has 14 residues. The V gene's germline CDR1 is MNHEY and CDR2 SVGAGI.

This clone showed up just a few times. This sequence joins TRBV10-1 and TRBJ2-1; 9 bases align to TRBD1. The CDR3 is made up of 15 amino acids. CDR1 WNHNN and CDR2 SYGVQD come from the germline V gene (reference sequence). V dropped 3 bases and J dropped 7; count of bases not matched to a gene: 7. The CDR3 loop is CASSELRDRVNEQFF. DNA of the CDR3: TGCGCCAGCAGTGAACTGAGGGACAGGGTAAATGAGCAGTTCTTC.

This clone showed up just once. The rearrangement joins TRBV7-3 to TRBJ2-1, with 10 bases that match TRBD2. Germline loops: CDR1 SGHTA, CDR2 FQGTGA. Trimming cost V 0 bases and J 10 bases; bases outside gene matches: 9. There are 16 residues in the CDR3. Here the CDR3 reads CASSLTGLAGAQEQFF. The CDR3 DNA follows: TGTGCCAGCAGCTTAACGGGCCTAGCGGGAGCACAAGAGCAGTTCTTC.

CDR3 in DNA: TGTGCCAGCAGCTTAGGTATGACTAGCGGAGGCTACGAGCAGTACTTC. Its translation is CASSLGMTSGGYEQYF. This chain joins TRBV7-2 and TRBJ2-7; 9 bases agree with TRBD2. V gave up 1 base and J gave up 3 bases; unmatched junction bases: 7. The CDR3 is made up of 16 amino acids. The germline gives CDR1 SGHTA, CDR2 FQGNSA.

The V call is TRBV7-3, the J call TRBJ2-1, with a possible D match to TRBD2 (6 bases). The CDR3 sequence is 14 residues long. Germline loops: CDR1 SGHTA, CDR2 FQGTGA. The germline V and J ends were trimmed by 6 bases and 0 bases, with 9 bases remaining between them. The CDR3 loop is CASRVGGSYNEQFF. As DNA, the CDR3 is TGTGCCAGCAGAGTGGGGGGCTCCTACAATGAGCAGTTCTTC.